The present T cell receptor beta chain was sequenced within a study of T cells after yellow fever vaccination (dated 2019 in TCRdb). The study in broad terms: Libraries from fractions with low cell numbers were prepared with the SMART-Seq v4 Ultra Low Input RNA kit. Blood was collected at multiple timepoints before and after primary and secondary immunization, and bulk PBMC replicates and cell subsets were isolated. Two healthy male donors, one aged 18 to 30 and one aged 30 to 40 years, were included in the cohort. To track T-cell clones before and after primary and booster YFV17D yellow fever vaccination, bulk TCR alpha and beta repertoires were sequenced longitudinally.

TCR cDNA was made using 5'RACE template switching, a step that added a universal primer site and unique molecular identifiers. cDNA synthesis was primed from both the TCR alpha and TCR beta constant segments. Library amplification used two PCR steps, and the second PCR step added sample barcodes and sequencing adapters. Sequencing of the libraries was done on either Illumina HiSeq 2500 (2x100 bp) or NovaSeq (2x150 bp). The published analysis was carried out like this. MIGEC was used to demultiplex reads and collapse the reads into UMI consensus sequences, and MiXCR was used for V(D)J alignment. Using edgeR on replicate PBMC samples, clonotypes were called vaccine-responding if FDR was below 0.01 and the log2 fold change was above 5 up to day 15. Each bulk clonotype was labeled CD4 or CD8 based on which sequenced repertoire, CD4 or CD8, contained the clonotype at higher abundance. Through fastp at Q25 and MiXCR, TCRdb rebuilt clones from the public reads, retaining in-frame beta chains. Rows with one shared CDR3 protein collapse into an entry with the most common genes and DNA. The authors' filters were not applied to this entry. The sample table records some 550,000 distinct CDR3 sequences; roughly a fifth of these occur just once. The ten largest clones represent 13% to 15% of the sample.

Regarding this clonotype: Its antigen is still unknown. The input lacks base qualities; no much larger clone sits a single base away.

The study at large found these results: A small share of clonotypes occurred in both CD4 and CD8 compartments, likely arising from convergent recombination. Because only a couple of donors were included in the study, the extent to which the findings can be generalized is limited. Computational filtering was needed because FACS-sorted repertoires could contain abundant contaminating clonotypes from the bulk population. Most clones expanded after primary vaccination (about 96% of CD4 and over 80% of CD8) were re-detected after the booster, suggesting that broad memory maintenance occurred. The secondary T-cell response was weaker than the primary response but faster, peaking on day 5 instead of day 15.

The intended sense of this specimen's treatment or condition label: live attenuated yellow fever vaccine strain. Two biological replicates of bulk PBMCs were collected at each blood-draw timepoint. PBMCs were isolated from peripheral blood using a standard Ficoll-Paque protocol. TriZol was used to extract RNA from bulk PBMCs, from CD4 and CD8 fractions, and from dextramer-positive and dextramer-negative fractions. The CDR3 starts with the cysteine, ends with the phenylalanine, and has 16 residues. The only DNA kept is the CDR3, 48 bases in frame from the first base. CDR1 and CDR2 were assigned from the germline V gene as SGHTA and FQGNSA. Trimming leaves V shorter by 0 bases and J shorter by 5 bases, with the junction holding 8 bases beyond the gene matches.

This clonotype originated in a man younger than 40 who received the YFV17D yellow fever vaccine. The sequence joins TRBV7-2 to TRBJ2-7; 9 bases in between match TRBD1. Sequencing was performed on PBMCs, taken 15 days after the yellow fever booster vaccination. The nucleotide sequence reads TGTGCCAGCAGCTTAGCTTGGGGACAGGGTAGGAACGAGCAGTACTTC. This encodes CASSLAWGQGRNEQYF.